This TCR beta chain was recovered during a study of blood T cell repertoires in COVID-19. Study at large: Acute-phase and convalescent COVID-19 samples originated in the United States, Italy and Spain. T cells, B-cell-depleted T cells, or PBMCs supplied cDNA or gDNA.

The count of this clone is one. The germline V gene encodes CDR1 SGHVS and CDR2 FQNEAQ. The CDR3 covers 13 residues. V was clipped by 8 bases and J by 1 base; unmatched bases: 3. In the study's own analysis: Amplification with reference gene primers provided the estimates of nucleated cell counts. TCRdb's copy holds only in-frame clones and misses some; the assay was immunoSEQ multiplex PCR. That table gives V, J and clone size, and the DNA gave D and trimming. The profile shows under 130,000 clones, 81% of them singletons. V is TRBV7-8 and J is TRBJ1-1; 8 bases line up with TRBD1. The receptor was derived from a woman in her 70s with acute or convalescent COVID-19. Sequenced material: peripheral blood. The CDR3 sequence is CASCGQGNTEAFF. The CDR3 DNA follows: TGTGCCAGCTGCGGACAGGGGAACACTGAAGCTTTCTTT.